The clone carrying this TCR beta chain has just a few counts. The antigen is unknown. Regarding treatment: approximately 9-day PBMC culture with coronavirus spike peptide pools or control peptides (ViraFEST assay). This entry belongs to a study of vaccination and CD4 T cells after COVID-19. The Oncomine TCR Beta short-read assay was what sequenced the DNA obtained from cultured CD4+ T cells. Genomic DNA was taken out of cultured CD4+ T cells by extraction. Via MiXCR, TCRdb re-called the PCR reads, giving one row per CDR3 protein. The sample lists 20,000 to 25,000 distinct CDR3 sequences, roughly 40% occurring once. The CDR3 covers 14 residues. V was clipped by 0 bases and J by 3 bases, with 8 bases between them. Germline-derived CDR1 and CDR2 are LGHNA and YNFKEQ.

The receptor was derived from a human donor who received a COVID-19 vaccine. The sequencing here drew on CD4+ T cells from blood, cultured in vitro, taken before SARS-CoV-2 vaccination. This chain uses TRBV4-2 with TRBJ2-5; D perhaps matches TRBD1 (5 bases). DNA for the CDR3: TGTGCCAGCAGCCAAGACTGGGGCGAAGAGACCCAGTACTTC. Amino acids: CASSQDWGEETQYF.